This entry features one T cell receptor beta chain sequence. No antigen is known for it. Nothing much larger sits one base from this clone, and base qualities are not available. Libraries were prepared through PCR. Sequenced using an Illumina HiSeq 2000. TCRdb ran its own pipeline on the public reads, namely fastp trimming at Q25 and MiXCR clone calling, and kept in-frame beta chains. Under each unique CDR3 protein, matching rows form one entry showing the most common genes and DNA. The sample records several thousand distinct CDR3 sequences, 13% to 15% of which are singletons. The ten top clones hold just under 20% of the sample. Including the terminal cysteine and phenylalanine, the CDR3 comprises 13 residues. The retained sequence is limited to the CDR3, 39 bases, with the frame set at the first base. In the germline V gene (reference sequence), CDR1 corresponds to DFQATT and CDR2 to SNEGSKA. These data belong to a study of tumor-infiltrating lymphocytes in oesophageal squamous cell carcinoma listed by TCRdb under 2016.

This clonotype originated in a male donor with esophageal squamous cell carcinoma. The material sequenced was esophageal tumor tissue. The sequence is built from TRBV20-1 and TRBJ2-1; no confident D gene assignment can be made. Near its end, the DNA agrees better with TRBJ2-7, so the J call may be wrong. The DNA sequence reads TGCAGTGGGTATAGGGCAGTAACCTACGAGCAGTACTTC. Translation gives CSGYRAVTYEQYF.